Sequencing of this T cell receptor (beta chain) was carried out in a study of blood T cell repertoires in COVID-19. Study-wide context: Researchers got acute and convalescent COVID-19 samples from the United States, Italy and Spain. PBMCs, B-cell-depleted T cells, or T cells provided the cDNA or gDNA that made up the material.

As originally analysed: Amplification of reference gene primers provided the estimated nucleated cell counts. This table comes from immunoSEQ multiplex PCR, and its TCRdb copy is limited to in-frame clones, with some not included. V, J and clone size reflect that table, while D and trimming were determined from the DNA. The sample yields about 14,000 clones, approximately 90% seen once. The V gene end was trimmed by 0 bases and the J gene end by 8 bases; junction bases not matched to a gene: 7. CDR1 and CDR2 from the germline V gene are LGHNA and YNFKEQ. CDR3 length: 16 residues. The sequenced material came from peripheral blood. The chain has TRBV4-2 and TRBJ2-2; TRBD2 agrees at 9 bases. This receptor was obtained from a man in his forties or fifties with active COVID-19. The CDR3 protein is CASSQDRRTSVGELFF. CDR3 in DNA: TGTGCCAGCAGCCAAGATCGAAGGACTAGCGTTGGGGAGCTGTTTTTT.